Sequencing of this T cell receptor (beta chain) was carried out in a study of regulatory T cells in long-lasting Graves disease. Study results and caveats: The number of shared public clonotypes was higher in persistent patients (roughly 3,000) than new patients (just over 950). Persistent Graves' patients showed less TCR diversity than newly diagnosed ones.

Time point reported: newly diagnosed GD, antithyroid drugs for less than 3 months. PBMCs were the source of the RNA used for TCR sequencing. CDR3-region Arm-PCR and iRepertoire HTBI primers produced the TCR beta libraries. From the multiplex PCR reads, TCRdb called clonotypes with MiXCR, one entry per CDR3 protein. The sample lists about 220,000 distinct CDR3 sequences; about 19% were seen once. This clonotype was seen ten or more times. Its target is not known. Per the germline V gene, CDR1 is SEHNR and CDR2 is FQNEAQ (reference sequence). The ends were cut back, 5 bases at V and 3 bases at J, with 10 bases in the middle. There are 14 residues in the CDR3. This same sample was also taken into another study, of T cells in Graves' hyperthyroidism and ophthalmopathy. That paper states: TCR CDR3 underwent first-round RT-PCR with the HTBI primer set. In validation, the model predicted ophthalmopathy. These predictions came a median about 6 months before onset.

The chain joins TRBV7-9 to TRBJ2-2; D not resolved. This sequence was found in a woman aged 25 to 39 with Graves disease. Material: peripheral blood mononuclear cells (PBMCs), obtained at new diagnosis, from a patient treated with antithyroid drugs. CDR3 nucleotides: TGTGCCAGCAGCCCCCCCCAGGACACCGGGGAGCTGTTTTTT. It codes for CASSPPQDTGELFF.